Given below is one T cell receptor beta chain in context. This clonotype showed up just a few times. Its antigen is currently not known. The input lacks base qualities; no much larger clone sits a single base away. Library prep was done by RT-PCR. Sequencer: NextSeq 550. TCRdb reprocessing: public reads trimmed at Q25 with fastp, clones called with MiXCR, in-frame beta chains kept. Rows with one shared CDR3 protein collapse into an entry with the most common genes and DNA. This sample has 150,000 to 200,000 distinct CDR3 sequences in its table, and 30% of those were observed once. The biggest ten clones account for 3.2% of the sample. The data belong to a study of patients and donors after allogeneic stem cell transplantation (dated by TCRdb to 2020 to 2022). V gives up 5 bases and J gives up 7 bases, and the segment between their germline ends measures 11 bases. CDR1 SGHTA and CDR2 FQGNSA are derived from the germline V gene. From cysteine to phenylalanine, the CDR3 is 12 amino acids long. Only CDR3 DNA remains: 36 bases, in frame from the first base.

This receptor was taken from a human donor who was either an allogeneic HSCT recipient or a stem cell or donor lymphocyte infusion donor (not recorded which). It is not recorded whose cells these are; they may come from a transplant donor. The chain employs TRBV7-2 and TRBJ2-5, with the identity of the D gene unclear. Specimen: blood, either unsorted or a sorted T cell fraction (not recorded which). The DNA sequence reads TGTGCCAGCAGCATCTTAATAGGGACCCAGTACTTC. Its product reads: CASSILIGTQYF.